This TCR beta chain was retrieved from a study of regulatory T cells in long-lasting Graves disease. CDR3 regions were amplified by Arm-PCR using iRepertoire HTBI primers to build TCR beta libraries. As originally analysed: The study identified about 60 TRBV and 11 to 15 TRBJ segments across samples. Via MiXCR, TCRdb re-called the multiplex PCR reads, giving one row per CDR3 protein. These V and J calls derive from TCRdb rather than the authors' analysis. Of 520,000 or so distinct CDR3 sequences listed, 9.5% to 15% are singletons. Looked up from germline, CDR1 is DFQATT and CDR2 is SNEGSKA (reference sequence). This CDR3 is 13 amino acids long. This clonotype was seen ten or more times. Time point reported: newly diagnosed GD, antithyroid drugs for less than 3 months. Extracted PBMC RNA gave rise to the TCR library. This sample also belongs to another study, concerning T cells in Graves' hyperthyroidism and ophthalmopathy. That source reports: Ophthalmopathy was distinguished from stable hyperthyroidism by 13 V-J signatures.

The rearrangement joins TRBV20-1 to TRBJ1-4; TRBD1 agrees at 8 bases. The origin of this receptor is a woman in her twenties or thirties with Graves disease. Material: peripheral blood mononuclear cells (PBMCs), obtained at new diagnosis, from a patient treated with antithyroid drugs. CDR3 sequence (DNA): TGCACAGTAGGGGACAGGCCAGATGAAAAACTGTTTTTT. Its translation: CTVGDRPDEKLFF.